Presented here are 18 T cell receptor beta chains from one specimen sequenced in a study of monozygotic twins with inflammatory bowel disease. Reprocessing the 5' RACE reads, TCRdb reports a single entry for every CDR3 protein and omits DNA. The listing records 350,000 to 400,000 distinct CDR3 sequences. Specimen: blood. The receptors derive from a human donor with ulcerative colitis or Crohn's disease, or a healthy co-twin of an affected twin (not recorded which).

J is TRBJ1-5 and V is TRBV20-1; TCRdb designates TRBD1, a call that cannot be tested without DNA. CDR1 is DFQATT, CDR2 SNEGSKA, per germline (reference sequence). The CDR3 runs to 13 residues. CDR3 region: CSARVGGLEPQHF.

V gene TRBV6-2 or TRBV6-3 combines with J gene TRBJ2-4; the TCRdb D gene call, TRBD1, has no DNA to confirm it. CDR1 is MNHEY and CDR2 is SVGEGT in the germline V gene. The CDR3 sequence is 19 residues long. The CDR3: CASTLEGDRFLSAKNIQYF.

This rearrangement joins TRBV4-3 to TRBJ2-6; lacking DNA, the TRBD1 call made by TCRdb goes unchecked. This CDR3 contains 19 residues. Germline CDR1 LGHNA, CDR2 YSLEER. CDR3 protein: CASSQVKGGISTGANVLTF.

This chain uses TRBV4-1 with TRBJ2-3. Germline CDR1 MGHRA, CDR2 YSYEKL. The CDR3 sequence is 15 residues long. This CDR3 is CASSASAISTDTQYF.

V gene TRBV4-3 combines with J gene TRBJ2-3; TCRdb's D call, TRBD1, is unchecked because there is no DNA. The CDR3 is made up of 15 amino acids. CDR1 is LGHNA, CDR2 YSLEER, per germline. The CDR3 sequence is CASSPGDPDTDTQYF.

The chain has TRBV7-6 and TRBJ2-1; the TCRdb call, TRBD2, lacks DNA for checking. There are 15 residues in the CDR3. Germline V gene lookup returns CDR1 SGHVS and CDR2 FNYEAQ. CDR3 amino acids: CASSLLSGGYNEQFF.

The CDR3 spells CASRQTGVETQYF. This sequence joins TRBV16 and TRBJ2-5; with no DNA, the TCRdb D assignment of TRBD1 cannot be verified. The CDR3 extends over 13 amino acids. Germline loops: CDR1 KGHSY, CDR2 FQNENV.

J is TRBJ2-7 and V is TRBV9; TCRdb returns TRBD1, unconfirmable since there is no DNA. Germline loops: CDR1 SGDLS, CDR2 YYNGEE. The CDR3 length is 15 residues. This CDR3 reads CASSVGLGGPYEQYF. Based on the CDR3 plus reference TRBV9 and TRBJ2-7, the full variable domain is DSGVTQTPKHLITATGQRVTLRCSPRSGDLSVYWYQQSLDQGLQFLIQYYNGEERAKGNILERFSAQQFPDLHSELNLSSLELGDSALYFCASSVGLGGPYEQYFGPGTRLTVT.

The V and J genes are TRBV21-1 and TRBJ2-3. TRBV21-1 is flagged as a pseudogene. The CDR3 is 14 residues long. CDR3 in amino acids: CASSKGKSTDTQYF.

This chain uses TRBV7-3 with TRBJ2-3. The CDR3 totals 13 residues. Germline V gives CDR1 SGHTA, CDR2 FQGTGA. The CDR3 sequence: CASSAESTDTQYF.

This rearrangement joins TRBV12-3 or TRBV12-4 to TRBJ2-5. The CDR3 is 15 residues long. The CDR3 loop is CASSSAKLSQETQYF.

The V gene is TRBV18, the J gene TRBJ2-7; the TRBD1 assignment by TCRdb is unverifiable without DNA. Germline values: CDR1 KGHSH, CDR2 LQKENI. The CDR3 consists of 16 residues. CDR3 in amino acids: CASSPGAGQRYYEQYF.

The V and J genes are TRBV28 and TRBJ2-1; TCRdb's D gene call, TRBD1, goes unchecked for lack of DNA. The CDR3 consists of 14 residues. The germline V gene has CDR1 MDHEN and CDR2 SYDVKM. CDR3 amino acids: CASSYPTGYGEQFF.

The chain links TRBV10-3 to TRBJ1-5; TCRdb names TRBD1, which stays unverified in the absence of DNA. CDR1 and CDR2 from the germline V gene are ENHRY and SYGVKD. This CDR3 region has 17 residues. CDR3 region: CAISPRGQRLSNQPQHF.

The rearrangement uses TRBV14 and TRBJ1-4; TCRdb names TRBD1, which stays unverified in the absence of DNA. Germline values: CDR1 SGHDN, CDR2 FVKESK. This CDR3 spans 15 amino acids. CDR3: CASSPTSGLNEKLFF.

CDR3 region: CASSPLGESSYNEQFF. V gene TRBV4-2 combines with J gene TRBJ2-1. CDR3 size: 16 residues. Germline V gene lookup returns CDR1 LGHNA and CDR2 YNFKEQ.

This chain connects TRBV7-2 to TRBJ2-1; TCRdb returns TRBD1, unconfirmable since there is no DNA. Germline CDR1 reads SGHTA; CDR2 reads FQGNSA. The CDR3 totals 15 residues. CDR3 protein: CASSLIPGDYNEQFF.

This chain links TRBV29-1 with TRBJ2-1; the TRBD1 assignment by TCRdb is unverifiable without DNA. CDR3 length: 16 amino acids. Germline lookup yields CDR1 SQVTM and CDR2 ANQGSEA. This CDR3 reads CSVEEMAGGLDNEQFF.